This TCR beta chain came from a study of blood T cell repertoires in COVID-19. Study in general: Sites across the United States, Italy and Spain contributed samples from acute and convalescent COVID-19. Sample material is recorded as cDNA or gDNA derived from T cells, B-cell-depleted T cells, or PBMCs.

Per the authors' pipeline: Using reference gene primer amplification, nucleated cell counts were estimated. Here immunoSEQ multiplex PCR was the method, and the copy in TCRdb shows in-frame clones only, minus some. V and J calls and clone size are copied from that table; D and trimming were computed from the DNA. The sample shows roughly 100,000 clones, 71% of them seen only once. This clonotype was sampled from a human donor with acute or convalescent COVID-19. The donor label of this sample is uncertain. Sequenced input: peripheral blood.

The CDR3 DNA follows: TGTGCCAGCAGCTTGGGGGAGGGGACCACTGAAGCTTTCTTT. The encoded protein is CASSLGEGTTEAFF. The J gene is TRBJ1-1, the V gene TRBV7-9; a weak D match, TRBD1 (5 bases). The V end was cut by 3 bases, the J end by 4 bases, with 12 bases between. Per the germline V gene, CDR1 is SEHNR and CDR2 is FQNEAQ (reference sequence). This CDR3 contains 14 residues.